The T cell receptor (beta chain) under discussion was sequenced for a study of shared clonotypes between healthy human individuals. Study conclusions and caveats: Clonotype sharing among donors was expected to depend on sequencing depth.

Comment on this clone: As yet, its antigen is unknown.

This CDR3 is built from 14 residues. Trimming removed 5 bases at V and 9 bases at J, with 17 bases between. The V gene's germline CDR1 is SGHVS and CDR2 FNYEAQ. Sequencing used immunoSEQ multiplex PCR; TCRdb keeps in-frame clones, though not all of them. This sample has 700,000 or so clones, with roughly 70% found just once. The chain uses TRBV7-6 and TRBJ1-5; a weak D match, TRBD1 (5 bases). The TCR sequence derives from a woman aged 25-40 years in good health. Sequencing used memory CD4+ T cells sorted from blood. Subset defined: CD45RA-negative fraction. The CDR3 region has the DNA TGTGCCAGCAGCCCAGGTGGGAGCGGGGGGCCCCAGCATTTT. Translation: CASSPGGSGGPQHF.